This TCR beta chain was observed in a study of shared clonotypes between healthy human individuals. Study observations and caveats: All-four-donor shared clonotypes had higher generation probabilities than non-shared clonotypes did.

In the case of this clone: Its antigen is as yet unknown.

For each subset, genomic DNA was distributed in equal portions over several immunoSEQ plates. The assay was immunoSEQ multiplex PCR, and TCRdb's table has in-frame clones only and misses some. Here the sample spans about 380,000 clones, 90% to 98% being singletons. V lost 5 bases and J lost 7, with 15 bases in between. The CDR3 totals 14 residues. Germline V gene data show CDR1 as MDHEN and CDR2 as SYDVKM. The chain couples TRBV28 to TRBJ1-5; no clear D. Sequenced sample: memory CD8+ T cells sorted from blood. Subset specified: CD45RO+ cells pooled with CCR7-negative TemRA cells. The TCR sequence derives from a man aged 25 to 40 in good health. The DNA for the CDR3 is TGTGCCAGCAGTAAAACTCTAGCCCGCCAGCCCCAGCATTTT. Its translation is CASSKTLARQPQHF.